These 18 T cell receptor beta chains came from one sample sequenced in a study of blood T cell repertoires in COVID-19. The protocol was immunoSEQ multiplex PCR, while the TCRdb copy is restricted to in-frame clones and leaves out a portion. This table holds 150,000 or so clones, around 82% found once. Specimen: PBMCs or T cells enriched from blood (not recorded which). The receptors were sampled from a man in his fifties or sixties who had recovered from COVID-19.

This clone was counted a few times. The CDR3 here is CASSPNYEQYF. CDR3 in DNA: TGTGCCAGCTCCCCTAACTACGAGCAGTACTTC. The rearrangement joins TRBV18 to TRBJ2-7; D is unresolved. Germline assignment: CDR1 KGHSH and CDR2 LQKENI. Trimming pared 6 bases from V and 3 bases from J, leaving 6 bases between. This CDR3 is built from 11 residues.

The J gene is TRBJ1-4, the V gene TRBV25-1; D is unresolved. The germline V and J ends were trimmed by 7 bases and 8 bases, with 23 bases remaining between them. This CDR3 contains 16 residues. CDR1 and CDR2 from the germline V gene are MGHDK and SYGVNS. CDR3 DNA: TGTGCCAGCAACCAAGGTGGACTGGGTGCCGGAGAAAAACTGTTTTTT. Encoded protein: CASNQGGLGAGEKLFF.

This clone has a handful of counts. This chain connects TRBV4-1 to TRBJ2-2, with D maybe TRBD2 (6 bases). The CDR3 contains 16 residues. Germline CDR1 MGHRA, CDR2 YSYEKL. V was shortened by 4 bases and J by 7 bases, with 19 bases between the two germline ends. CDR3 region: CASSPKEEGRGGELFF. The CDR3 bases are TGCGCCAGCAGCCCCAAAGAGGAGGGCCGCGGCGGGGAGCTGTTTTTT.

The V gene is TRBV3-1 (or the pseudogene TRBV3-2), the J gene TRBJ2-1; 7 bases are shared with TRBD2. Per germline, CDR1 LGHDT and CDR2 YNNKEL (reference sequence). V shed 7 bases and J 4 bases; nucleotides not matched to a gene: 10. The CDR3 sequence is 15 residues long. CDR3 region: CASTRGETRYNEQFF. CDR3 sequence (DNA): TGTGCCAGCACCCGGGGGGAGACTAGATACAATGAGCAGTTCTTC.

The chain uses TRBV18 and TRBJ2-7, with 8 nucleotides matching TRBD2. The germline CDR1 and CDR2 sequences are KGHSH and LQKENI. V lost 1 base, J lost 4 bases, and 9 bases stayed unmatched. The CDR3 loop spans 16 amino acids. The CDR3 nucleotides read TGTGCCAGCTCACCACTGCCGGGAGGGGCCTTGTACGAGCAGTACTTC. Residues: CASSPLPGGALYEQYF.

The chain employs TRBV7-2 and TRBJ2-5; possible D gene TRBD1, 5 bases. V lost 1 base and J 8 bases, leaving 11 bases between the germline ends. Germline loops: CDR1 SGHTA, CDR2 FQGNSA. The CDR3 is made up of 13 amino acids. This chain's CDR3 is CASSLVRDYTQYF. CDR3 in DNA: TGTGCCAGCAGCTTAGTCAGGGATTATACCCAGTACTTC.

This rearrangement joins TRBV5-4 to TRBJ2-7, with TRBD2 as a possible D gene (5 bases). V was cut by 6 bases and J by 3 bases, with 16 bases left in between. The CDR3 extends over 14 amino acids. Germline CDR1 reads SGHNT; CDR2 reads YYREEE (reference sequence). CDR3 bases: TGTGCCAGCACCCTCCGGGGAAGGGACTACGAGCAGTACTTC. Amino acid sequence: CASTLRGRDYEQYF.

This clone is a singleton in its sample. The chain couples TRBV6-2 or TRBV6-3 to TRBJ2-7, with TRBD2 matching over 13 bases. Germline CDR1 and CDR2: MNHEY and SVGEGT. The CDR3 has 18 residues. The V gene end was trimmed by 2 bases and the J gene end by 2 bases; junction bases not matched to a gene: 9. CDR3 DNA sequence: TGTGCCAGCAGTTACCCCCGGGGGACTAGCGGGGTGCCCTACGAGCAGTACTTC. Protein: CASSYPRGTSGVPYEQYF.

This chain connects TRBV6-5 to TRBJ2-7, with 7 bases that match TRBD1. The CDR3 sequence is 14 residues long. The J segment lost 7 bases and the V segment lost 5 bases, leaving 11 bases of the junction unmatched. Germline assignment: CDR1 MNHEY and CDR2 SVGAGI. DNA for the CDR3: TGTGCCAGCAGTACCGGGACAGCTATCCAAGAGCAGTACTTC. Its protein is CASSTGTAIQEQYF.

This clone appeared once. The chain has TRBV11-2 and TRBJ2-1; D is possibly TRBD1 (5 bases). Trimming shortened V by 6 bases and J by 7 bases, and 16 bases separated the two germline ends. The CDR3 runs 14 residues. Germline values: CDR1 SGHAT, CDR2 FQNNGV. CDR3 nucleotides: TGTGCCAGCAGTGGGCTACAGGTATGGAATGAGCAGTTCTTC. Encoded protein: CASSGLQVWNEQFF.

The rearrangement joins TRBV19 to TRBJ2-2; perhaps TRBD2 as D (6 bases). V dropped 5 bases and J dropped 4 bases, with 14 bases sitting between them. Germline assignment: CDR1 LNHDA and CDR2 SQIVND (reference sequence). This CDR3 contains 15 residues. CDR3 nucleotide sequence: TGTGCCAGTAGTGCGGTGGGGGGAGGCACCGGGGAGCTGTTTTTT. It codes for CASSAVGGGTGELFF.

About this clone itself: Other nucleotide sequences from this sample produce the same CDR3. The chain recombines TRBV2 with TRBJ1-5; D uncertain. The CDR3 runs 13 residues. Germline V gives CDR1 SNHLY, CDR2 FYNNEI. V lost 1 base and J lost 5, with 6 bases in between. The chain's CDR3 is CASSEGLDQPQHF. CDR3 in DNA: TGTGCCAGCAGTGAAGGTTTAGATCAGCCCCAGCATTTT.

This clone was found once. This chain uses TRBV7-9 with TRBJ1-1; D is possibly TRBD1 (6 bases). The germline V gene has CDR1 SEHNR and CDR2 FQNEAQ (reference sequence). V was cut by 8 bases and J by 6 bases, with 19 bases left in between. The CDR3 runs 14 residues. In DNA form, the CDR3 reads TGTGCCAGCCTGAGACAGGACCTTTCCGCTGAAGCTTTCTTT. Residues: CASLRQDLSAEAFF.

CDR3 region: CASSPARQVEETQYF. The CDR3 DNA is TGTGCCAGCAGTCCTGCCCGACAGGTTGAAGAGACCCAGTACTTC. The V and J genes are TRBV28 and TRBJ2-5, with D possibly being TRBD1 (6 bases). This CDR3 comprises 15 residues. The germline V and J ends were trimmed by 5 bases and 3 bases, with 16 bases remaining between them. The germline gives CDR1 MDHEN, CDR2 SYDVKM.

The genes are TRBV5-6 and TRBJ2-3, with a tentative D call TRBD1 (5 bases). Trimming stripped 4 bases from V and 3 bases from J, with 18 bases between. CDR1 is SGHDT, CDR2 YYEEEE, per germline. The CDR3 is 16 amino acids. CDR3 DNA: TGTGCCAGCAGCAAAGGACATGGGATAGTGACAGATACGCAGTATTTT. It yields the protein CASSKGHGIVTDTQYF.

The J gene is TRBJ1-6, the V gene TRBV25-1; tentative D call: TRBD1 (6 bases). V was clipped by 0 bases and J by 7 bases, with 13 bases between them. The CDR3 consists of 16 residues. Germline V gives CDR1 MGHDK, CDR2 SYGVNS. DNA for the CDR3: TGTGCCAGCAGTGAATATCTGGGGGGGACAAATTCACCCCTCCACTTT. Its protein product is CASSEYLGGTNSPLHF.

In this sample, this clone turned up a few times. The chain recombines TRBV30 with TRBJ1-6; D not resolved. CDR1 is GTSNPN, CDR2 SVGIG, per germline (reference sequence). Trimming took 1 base from V and 2 from J, leaving 6 bases between them. The CDR3 spans 14 residues. The CDR3, as DNA: TGTGCCTGGAGTGGGGCCACCTATAATTCACCCCTCCACTTT. It encodes CAWSGATYNSPLHF.

The chain employs TRBV3-1 (or the pseudogene TRBV3-2) and TRBJ2-2, with D possibly being TRBD1 (5 bases). V lost 0 bases and J 4 bases, leaving 18 bases between the germline ends. The V gene's germline CDR1 is LGHDT and CDR2 YNNKEL (reference sequence). The CDR3 sequence is 18 residues long. Here the CDR3 DNA reads TGTGCCAGCAGCCAAGACTGGATGAGACAGAGGATCACCGGGGAGCTGTTTTTT. It codes for CASSQDWMRQRITGELFF.